These 5 T cell receptor beta chains were sequenced from one sample in a study of CD8+CD57+ T cells in acquired aplastic anemia. The authors sequenced patients whose flow cytometry had shown CD8+CD57+ cell expansion. Researchers used genomic DNA as the template to profile TCR beta VDJ and CDR3. TCRdb independently ran MiXCR on the reads; one entry per CDR3 protein. The data show 200,000 to 300,000 distinct CDR3 sequences, less than 85% seen once. The sample was sorted CD4+, CD8+, or CD8+CD57+ T cells (not recorded which) from PBMCs. The receptors come from a human donor with aplastic anemia.

This chain links TRBV7-9 with TRBJ2-3, with unresolved D. Between the trimmed V and J ends, which lost 7 bases and 5 bases, there was a span of 10 bases. The CDR3 sequence is 12 residues long. The germline V gene encodes CDR1 SEHNR and CDR2 FQNEAQ (reference sequence). The CDR3 nucleotides are TGTGCCAGCACCCAGGAGCTAGATACGCAGTATTTT. It translates to CASTQELDTQYF.

This clonotype was observed a single time. Likely a read error: the CDR3 ends without its conserved phenylalanine or tryptophan. Because the CDR3's place on the DNA is in doubt, the DNA is left out and the CDR3 is given as listed by TCRdb. V is TRBV7-8 and J is TRBJ2-3; the D call of TRBD1 is as the table states it, not checked on the DNA. From germline, CDR1 is SGHVS and CDR2 FQNEAQ. The CDR3 region is 13 residues in length, termini included. This CDR3 reads CASSDEGAETAHS.

The chain couples TRBV11-2 to TRBJ2-7, with 9 nucleotides matching TRBD1. The CDR3 runs to 18 residues. V shed 1 base, J shed 4 bases, and the junction held 14 bases outside the gene matches. Germline loops: CDR1 SGHAT, CDR2 FQNNGV. The CDR3 loop reads CASSLVESGQGKFYEQYF. The CDR3 nucleotides are TGTGCCAGCAGCTTAGTGGAATCGGGACAGGGAAAATTTTACGAGCAGTACTTC.

On this clonotype: Lacking the conserved final phenylalanine or tryptophan, this CDR3 likely reflects a read error. This chain links TRBV7-3 with TRBJ2-3; the D is unclear. The J call may be mistaken, given a closer DNA end match to TRBJ1-5. CDR1 and CDR2 from the germline V gene are SGHTA and FQGTGA. CDR3 size: 13 residues. The CDR3 reads CASREAGADTQHY. CDR3 in DNA: TGTGCCAGCAGGGAAGCGGGCGCGGATACGCAGCATTAT.

This rearrangement joins TRBV9 to TRBJ2-3; D not resolved. The V gene's germline CDR1 is SGDLS and CDR2 YYNGEE. Trimming cost V 0 bases and J 9 bases, with 17 bases left between them. The CDR3 runs 15 residues. CDR3 nucleotides: TGTGCCAGCAGCGTAGGTAGTACGAGCGCGCTGACGCAGTATTTT. Translation: CASSVGSTSALTQYF.